This TCR beta chain was identified during a study of human T cells and chemical hapten exposure. Study-wide background: Patients, mostly women, had alopecia areata, alopecia totalis or alopecia universalis. Per-sample TCR yields varied mainly from small pooled library volume differences. Overall study findings and caveats: The study found that DPC sensitization did not change TCRs above 1 in 1000 frequency.

V lost 0 bases to trimming and J lost 3 bases; unmatched junction nucleotides: 4. This CDR3 has 15 residues. The germline V gene has CDR1 SGHDN and CDR2 FVKESK. A few counts support this clonotype. The target antigen is unknown. Time point given: patch test 2, 6 weeks after DPC sensitization. The treatment was: therapeutic diphenylcyclopropenone sensitization with weekly scalp DPC. As originally analysed: There were a median of roughly 100,000 TCRs per sample, with a range from roughly 20,000 to 750,000. TCRdb redid the calling of the RACE reads with MiXCR, one entry per CDR3 protein. The V and J calls were not made by the authors but by TCRdb's processing. Counted here are hundreds of thousands of distinct CDR3 sequences, about 6% occurring once; the ten biggest clones make up under 7%.

The TCR originated in a woman in her late teens or twenties with alopecia areata. Some clones in this sample may be carry-over from other donors' samples. The rearrangement links TRBV14 to TRBJ2-7; TRBD1 matches 8 bases. Sequenced here: whole blood, sampled in connection with sensitization to the hapten diphenylcyclopropenone (DPC). The CDR3, as DNA: TGTGCCAGCAGCCAAGAGCAGGGGGCATTCTACGAGCAGTACTTC. It yields the protein CASSQEQGAFYEQYF.